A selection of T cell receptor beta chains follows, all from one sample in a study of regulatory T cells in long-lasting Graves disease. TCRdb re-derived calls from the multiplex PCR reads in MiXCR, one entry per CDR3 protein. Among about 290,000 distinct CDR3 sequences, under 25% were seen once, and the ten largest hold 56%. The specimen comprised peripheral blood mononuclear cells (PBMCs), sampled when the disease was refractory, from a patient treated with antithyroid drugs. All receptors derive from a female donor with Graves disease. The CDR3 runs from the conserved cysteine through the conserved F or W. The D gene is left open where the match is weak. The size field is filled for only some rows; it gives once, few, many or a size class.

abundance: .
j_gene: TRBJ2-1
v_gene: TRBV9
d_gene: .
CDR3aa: CASSSIAGQGFF
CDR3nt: TGTGCCAGCAGTTCCATAGCGGGACAGGGGTTCTTC

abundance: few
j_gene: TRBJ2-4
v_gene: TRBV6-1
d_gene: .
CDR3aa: CASSEVESTVRDVF
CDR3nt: TGTGCCAGCAGCGAAGTTGAGTCGACAGTCAGGGATGTGTTC

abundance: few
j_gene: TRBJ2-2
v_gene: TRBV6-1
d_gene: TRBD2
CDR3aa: CASSTGLAGVGDTGELFF
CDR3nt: TGTGCCAGCAGTACAGGACTAGCGGGAGTCGGGGACACCGGGGAGCTGTTTTTT

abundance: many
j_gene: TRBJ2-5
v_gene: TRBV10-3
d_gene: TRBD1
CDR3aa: CAIRGQGAPQETQYF
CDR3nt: TGTGCCATCAGGGGACAGGGGGCTCCCCAAGAGACCCAGTACTTC

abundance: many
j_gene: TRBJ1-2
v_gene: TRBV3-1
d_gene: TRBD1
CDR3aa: CASSRDRTPIRGYTF
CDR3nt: TGTGCCAGCAGTCGGGACAGGACCCCTATTCGAGGCTACACCTTC

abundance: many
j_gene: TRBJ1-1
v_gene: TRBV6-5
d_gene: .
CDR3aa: CASSYSVAPVGYMNTEAFF
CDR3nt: TGTGCCAGCAGTTACTCTGTCGCGCCAGTCGGATACATGAACACTGAAGCTTTCTTT

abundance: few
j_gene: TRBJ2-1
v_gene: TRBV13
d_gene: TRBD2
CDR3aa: CASSRGTSGSREQFF
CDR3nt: TGTGCCAGCAGCCGTGGGACTAGCGGGAGTAGGGAGCAGTTCTTC

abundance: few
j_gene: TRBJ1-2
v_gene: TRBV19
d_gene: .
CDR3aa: CASSERGVVNYGYTF
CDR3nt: TGTGCCAGTAGTGAACGGGGGGTCGTTAACTATGGCTACACCTTC

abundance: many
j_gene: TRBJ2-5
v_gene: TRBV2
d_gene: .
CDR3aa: CASLRGREETQYF
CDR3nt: TGTGCCAGCCTCCGGGGTCGAGAAGAGACCCAGTACTTC

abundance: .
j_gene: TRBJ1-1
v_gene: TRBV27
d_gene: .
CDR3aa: CASSLSAEQGSVYTEAFF
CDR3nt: TGTGCCAGCAGTTTATCGGCCGAGCAGGGCAGTGTATATACTGAAGCTTTCTTT

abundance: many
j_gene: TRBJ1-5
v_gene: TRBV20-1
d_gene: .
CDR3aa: CRTPEGHSNQPQHF
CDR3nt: TGCAGGACTCCGGAGGGGCATAGCAATCAGCCCCAGCATTTT

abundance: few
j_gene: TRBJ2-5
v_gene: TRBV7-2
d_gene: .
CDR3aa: CASSPTDGAETQYF
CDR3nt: TGTGCCAGCAGCCCGACTGACGGGGCGGAGACCCAGTACTTC

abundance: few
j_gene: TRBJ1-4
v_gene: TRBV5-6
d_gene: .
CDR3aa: CASSLAGLEGSEKLFF
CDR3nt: TGTGCCAGCAGCTTGGCCGGCCTGGAAGGGTCGGAAAAACTGTTTTTT

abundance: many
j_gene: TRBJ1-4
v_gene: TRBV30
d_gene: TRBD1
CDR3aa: CAWSGDRENEKLFF
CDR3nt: TGTGCCTGGAGTGGGGACAGGGAGAATGAAAAACTGTTTTTT

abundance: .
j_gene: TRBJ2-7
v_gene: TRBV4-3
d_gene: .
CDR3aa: CASSQEGKGAGYEQYF
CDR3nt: TGCGCCAGCAGCCAAGAGGGGAAAGGGGCAGGGTACGAGCAGTACTTC

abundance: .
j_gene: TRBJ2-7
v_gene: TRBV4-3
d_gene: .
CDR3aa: CASSQDRDNYYEQYF
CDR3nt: TGCGCCAGCAGCCAAGACCGGGACAATTATTACGAGCAGTACTTC

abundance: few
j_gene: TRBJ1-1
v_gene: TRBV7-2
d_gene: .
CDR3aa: CASSFRVGVSTEAFF
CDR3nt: TGTGCCAGCAGTTTTCGAGTGGGCGTGAGCACTGAAGCTTTCTTT

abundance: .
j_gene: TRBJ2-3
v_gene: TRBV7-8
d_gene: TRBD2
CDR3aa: CASSLVGGSLDTQYF
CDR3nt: TGTGCCAGCAGCTTGGTAGGCGGGAGTCTGGATACGCAGTATTTT

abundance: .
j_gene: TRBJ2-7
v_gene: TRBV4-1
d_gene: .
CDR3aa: CASSQQTASYEQYF
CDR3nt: TGCGCCAGCAGCCAACAGACAGCATCCTACGAGCAGTACTTC

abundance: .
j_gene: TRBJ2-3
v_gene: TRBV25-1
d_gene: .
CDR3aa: CASSPLGTDTQYF
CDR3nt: TGTGCCAGCAGTCCCCTGGGTACAGATACGCAGTATTTT

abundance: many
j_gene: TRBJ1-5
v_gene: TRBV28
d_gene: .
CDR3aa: CASEGSNQPQHF
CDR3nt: TGTGCCAGCGAGGGGAGCAATCAGCCCCAGCATTTT

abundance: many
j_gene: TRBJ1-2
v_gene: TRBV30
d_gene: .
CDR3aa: CAWSQVQGYTF
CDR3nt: TGTGCCTGGAGTCAGGTGCAGGGCTACACCTTC

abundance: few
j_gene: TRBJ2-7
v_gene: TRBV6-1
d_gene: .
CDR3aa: CASVPGRTYEQYF
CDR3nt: TGTGCCAGCGTTCCGGGCCGCACCTACGAGCAGTACTTC

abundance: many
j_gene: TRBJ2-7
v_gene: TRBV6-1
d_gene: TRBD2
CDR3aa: CASSGAGTSGSEQYF
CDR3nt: TGTGCCAGCAGTGGGGCCGGGACTAGCGGGAGTGAGCAGTACTTC

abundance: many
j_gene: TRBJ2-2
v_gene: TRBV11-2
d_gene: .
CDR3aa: CASSLTLTRGTGELFF
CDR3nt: TGTGCCAGCAGCTTAACCCTAACAAGGGGCACCGGGGAGCTGTTTTTT

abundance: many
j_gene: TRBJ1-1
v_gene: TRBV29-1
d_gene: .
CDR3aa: CSVPDGSRGTEAFF
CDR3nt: TGCAGCGTCCCGGACGGAAGTCGTGGCACTGAAGCTTTCTTT

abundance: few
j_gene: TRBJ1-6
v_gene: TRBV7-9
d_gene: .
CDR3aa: CASSSPRGGAEGSPLHF
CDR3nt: TGTGCCAGCAGCTCGCCCCGGGGGGGCGCGGAGGGTTCACCCCTCCACTTT

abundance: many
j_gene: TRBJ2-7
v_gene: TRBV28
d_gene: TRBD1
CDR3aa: CASRSGTGGYNEQYF
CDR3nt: TGTGCCAGCAGATCCGGGACAGGGGGGTACAACGAGCAGTACTTC

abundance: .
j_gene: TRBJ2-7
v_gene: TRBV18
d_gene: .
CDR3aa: CASSPKTGSYEQYF
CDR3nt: TGTGCCAGCTCACCAAAGACAGGTAGCTACGAGCAGTACTTC

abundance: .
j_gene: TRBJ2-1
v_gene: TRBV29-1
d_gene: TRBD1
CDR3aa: CSVRQGGNNEQFF
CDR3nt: TGCAGCGTGAGACAGGGGGGGAACAATGAGCAGTTCTTC

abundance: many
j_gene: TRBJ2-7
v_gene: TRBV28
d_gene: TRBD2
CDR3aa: CASSFSGSVSYEQYF
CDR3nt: TGTGCCAGCAGTTTTAGCGGGTCTGTCTCCTACGAGCAGTACTTC

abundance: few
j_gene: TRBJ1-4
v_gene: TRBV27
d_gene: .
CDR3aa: CASSLSAANEKLFF
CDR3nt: TGTGCCAGCAGTTTATCGGCGGCTAATGAAAAACTGTTTTTT

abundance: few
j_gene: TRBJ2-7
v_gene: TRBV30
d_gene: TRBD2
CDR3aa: CAWTAWVAGGEQYF
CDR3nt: TGTGCCTGGACTGCGTGGGTAGCGGGAGGCGAGCAGTACTTC

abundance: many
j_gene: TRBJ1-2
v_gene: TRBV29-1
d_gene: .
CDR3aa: CSVEKGSGVYGYTF
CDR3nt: TGCAGCGTTGAGAAGGGGTCAGGCGTGTATGGCTACACCTTC

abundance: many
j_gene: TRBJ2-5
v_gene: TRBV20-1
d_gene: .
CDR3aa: CSARAGVETQYF
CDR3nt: TGCAGTGCTAGGGCAGGGGTCGAGACCCAGTACTTC

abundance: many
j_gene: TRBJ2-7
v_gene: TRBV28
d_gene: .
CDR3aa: CASRDPSSYEQYF
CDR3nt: TGTGCCAGCCGGGACCCGAGCTCCTACGAGCAGTACTTC

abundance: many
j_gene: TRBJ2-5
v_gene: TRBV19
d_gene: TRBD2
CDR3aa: CASSRLADQETQYF
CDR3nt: TGTGCCAGCAGCCGACTAGCGGACCAAGAGACCCAGTACTTC

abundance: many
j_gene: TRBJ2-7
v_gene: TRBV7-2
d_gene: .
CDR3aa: CASSFAFGRTYEQYF
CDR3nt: TGTGCCAGCAGCTTCGCGTTCGGCAGGACCTACGAGCAGTACTTC

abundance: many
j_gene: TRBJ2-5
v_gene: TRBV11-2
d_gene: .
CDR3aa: CASSISWGPGTQYF
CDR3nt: TGTGCCAGCAGCATAAGCTGGGGCCCGGGGACCCAGTACTTC

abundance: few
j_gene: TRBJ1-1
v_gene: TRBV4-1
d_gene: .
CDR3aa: CASSQEADLTEAFF
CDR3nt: TGCGCCAGCAGCCAAGAAGCGGACCTGACTGAAGCTTTCTTT

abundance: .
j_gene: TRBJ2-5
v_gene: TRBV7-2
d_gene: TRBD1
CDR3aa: CASSYGTDQETQYF
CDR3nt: TGTGCCAGCAGCTACGGGACAGACCAAGAGACCCAGTACTTC

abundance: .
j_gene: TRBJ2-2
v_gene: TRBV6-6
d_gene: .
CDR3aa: CASSYSSQGGTGELFF
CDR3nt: TGTGCCAGCAGTTACTCGTCACAGGGAGGCACCGGGGAGCTGTTTTTT

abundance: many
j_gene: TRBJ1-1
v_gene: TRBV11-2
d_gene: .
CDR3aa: CASSLKRTATEAFF
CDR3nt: TGTGCCAGCAGCTTAAAAAGGACAGCAACTGAAGCTTTCTTT

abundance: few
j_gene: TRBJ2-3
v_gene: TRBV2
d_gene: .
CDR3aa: CASRPPTSTDTQYF
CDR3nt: TGTGCCAGCAGGCCACCGACCAGCACAGATACGCAGTATTTT

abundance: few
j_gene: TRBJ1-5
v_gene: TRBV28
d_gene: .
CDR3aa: CASRTAGGADQPQHF
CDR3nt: TGTGCCAGCAGAACCGCAGGTGGGGCTGATCAGCCCCAGCATTTT

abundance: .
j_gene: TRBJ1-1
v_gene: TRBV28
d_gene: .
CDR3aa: CASSLSRGEAFF
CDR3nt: TGTGCCAGCAGTTTGAGTCGGGGTGAAGCTTTCTTT

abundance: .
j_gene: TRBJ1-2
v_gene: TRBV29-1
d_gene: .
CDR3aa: CSVEDKGRGNGYTF
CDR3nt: TGCAGCGTTGAAGATAAAGGTCGGGGGAATGGCTACACCTTC

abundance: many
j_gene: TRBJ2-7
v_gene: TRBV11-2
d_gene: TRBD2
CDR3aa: CASSLDGLAGGEQYF
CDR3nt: TGTGCCAGCAGCCTAGATGGACTAGCGGGAGGTGAGCAGTACTTC

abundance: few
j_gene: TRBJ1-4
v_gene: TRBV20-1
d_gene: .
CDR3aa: CSARPPGDMFMLNEKLFF
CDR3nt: TGCAGTGCTAGGCCTCCCGGGGACATGTTCATGCTTAATGAAAAACTGTTTTTT

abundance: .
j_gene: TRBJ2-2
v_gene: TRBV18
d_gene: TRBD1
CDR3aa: CASSPRQGSDTGELFF
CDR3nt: TGTGCCAGCTCACCACGACAGGGTTCGGACACCGGGGAGCTGTTTTTT

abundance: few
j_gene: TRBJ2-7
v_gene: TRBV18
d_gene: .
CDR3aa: CASSPGLRLKQYF
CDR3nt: TGTGCCAGCTCACCGGGGCTTCGTCTCAAGCAGTACTTC

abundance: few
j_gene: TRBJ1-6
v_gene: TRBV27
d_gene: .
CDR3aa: CASSNTGAPLHF
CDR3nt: TGTGCCAGCAGCAATACCGGGGCGCCCCTCCACTTT

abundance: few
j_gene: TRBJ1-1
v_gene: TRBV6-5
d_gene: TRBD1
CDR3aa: CASSYSSMLDRGNTEAFF
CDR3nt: TGTGCCAGCAGTTACTCGAGTATGTTAGACAGGGGAAACACTGAAGCTTTCTTT